The present T cell receptor beta chain was sequenced within a study of cytomegalovirus exposure and HLA in healthy donors (dated 2017 in TCRdb). In the study overall: According to an earlier analysis of several hundred of the donors, roughly 180 million T cells yielded 117 million unique TCR beta sequences and around 300 Gb of sequence data. An early release that covered 500 to 800 HLA-typed donors contained 300 to 350 gigabases of sequencing data and tens of millions of unique TCR sequences. The genetic ancestry cluster associated with self-reported Caucasian donors included 70% to 85% of the 350 to 500 genotyped donors. The study aimed to test whether signatures of past pathogen exposure could be identified by cataloging public T cell receptors. The study used immunosequencing to profile the T cell repertoires of some 600 subjects and linked those repertoires to cytomegalovirus serostatus. Besides the first cohort of 550 to 750 subjects, a separate validation cohort made up of some 110 different subjects was used. The study combined high-throughput TCR immunosequencing, statistical association of individual TCRs with disease status, and machine learning to predict cytomegalovirus infection status. A later analysis re-analyzed previously published TCR beta repertoires from roughly 600 donors and added high-resolution HLA genotyping to study TCR occurrence patterns. In the later analysis, no new phenotypic data were used to find candidate immune exposures; instead, reliance was placed on TCR beta sequences and their occurrence across donors. To decide whether each TCR beta V gene segment behaved as functional or pseudogenic, an earlier analysis of 587 of the donors relied on high-throughput TCR beta sequencing. Donor age, sex, ethnicity and CMV serostatus were compiled alongside the repertoire data. Genome-wide SNP genotypes for about 65% of the roughly 700 donors were used in a later genetic analysis, which treated that subset as a discovery cohort. Every discovery cohort repertoire had been produced on one sequencing platform. HLA typing covered class I and class II loci at four-digit resolution. The number of donors typed differed by locus, with 629-630 for A, B, C, DRB1 and DQB1, 522 for DQA1, 600 to 610 for DPA1, and 472 for DPB1. A few DR-DQ haplotypes were treated as single units for association and clustering because of strong linkage in the cohort. On average, around 230,000 unique TCR beta nucleotide sequences were sequenced per donor among 350 to 400 genotyped donors of the cohort, with roughly 20% of those sequences being non-productive. What the research found in general, with its limitations: A group of highly shared sequence variants was considered likely to be a technical artifact of the sequencing pipeline. For the cohort, immune exposure information was limited to CMV serostatus. According to a later genetic analysis, donors in an Asian-associated ancestry cluster had fewer N-insertions in productive TCRs than the approximately 650-donor mean. The classifier was reported to diagnose cytomegalovirus status with high specificity and sensitivity in both the original cohort and the validation cohort. In a later genetic analysis, a missense DCLRE1C variant was associated with V-gene and J-gene trimming of TCR beta chains, and the association was replicated in an independent cohort. Several of the top co-occurrence clusters appeared to be linked to parvovirus B19, influenza, CMV and Epstein-Barr virus, according to a later analysis. Some IMGT-functional V segments, including TRBV6-2 and TRBV6-3, could not be told apart with the 87-base-pair reads, so those segments were excluded. The authors suggested that the approach could potentially be extended to other disease states and immunological phenotypes. In a later analysis, TCR association rates were found to vary across HLA loci, with the most associated TCRs seen for DRB1 alleles and the fewest for HLA-C alleles. Roughly uniform sequencing depth across donors was assumed in presence/absence analyses, although this assumption may not hold. Compared with equally common non-associated chains, HLA-associated TCR beta chains in a later analysis were more clonally expanded and had lower generation probabilities. The study listed approximately 160 TCR beta chains as associated with cytomegalovirus. Correlated functional status among segregating V segments might be attributable to linkage disequilibrium, but an unknown experimental factor could not be ruled out. At a false discovery rate of 0.05, a later analysis linked 16,951 TCR beta sequences to specific HLA alleles. When HLA alleles, especially DR and DQ, strongly co-occurred, TCR associations were difficult to assign to individual alleles. Most CMV-associated TCR beta chains appeared to be HLA-restricted in a later analysis, and the HLA associations seemed to be driven largely by CMV exposure. In an earlier analysis of 587 of the donors, most TCR beta V segments appeared in productive rearrangements about 87% or about 30% of the time, broadly matching IMGT annotations. In vitro tests confirmed that a few of the cytomegalovirus-associated TCR beta chains recognize cytomegalovirus antigens. Most TCR sequences were observed very rarely across donors, whereas some public TCRs were present in many individuals. The cohort was sequenced for TCR beta chains only, and without alpha or paired-chain data the features that could be detected were limited. The earlier analysis of approximately 540 of the donors excluded seventeen rarely observed V segments, including chromosome 9 orphons, because counts were too low. Because HLA typing was unavailable for some donors at each locus, only the typed subset was used in association tests. A further reported finding was that TCR beta sequences accurately predicted the HLA-A and HLA-B alleles for most subjects in the first cohort.

Counted from cysteine to phenylalanine, this CDR3 has 13 amino acids. Just CDR3 DNA is preserved here, 39 bases in frame from base 1. V and J lose 2 bases and 11 bases, and a span of 15 bases separates them. CDR1 SGHAT and CDR2 FQNNGV are derived from the germline V gene. In total, fewer than 750 healthy bone marrow donors made up the cohort. Cohort members were all nominally healthy when sampled, although unrecorded immune exposures were likely present. The donor was CMV seropositive and was included in the group of 270 or so seropositive cohort members. A peripheral blood sample was provided by each donor, and peripheral blood mononuclear cells were used for TCR beta sequencing. The Qiagen DNeasy Blood Extraction Kit was used to extract genomic DNA from the blood cell samples. Concerning this clone: The specificity of this receptor is unknown. Base-call qualities are not available, and no considerably larger clone is one nucleotide away.

The method behind the library was the immunoSEQ multiplex PCR assay. For the multiplex PCR, a mixture combining 60 forward primers for TCR Vbeta segments and 13 reverse primers for TCR Jbeta segments was used. A multiplex PCR assay on genomic DNA amplified the CDR3 region of rearranged TCR beta genes. Amplified TCR beta libraries were sequenced as 87-base-pair reads on the Illumina HiSeq System. In the paper's pipeline: A later analysis tallied around 80 million unique TCR beta chains across the 660 or so repertoires, and some 10 million of those chains were shared by two or more donors. Raw reads were error-corrected and collapsed into unique sequences with a nearest-neighbor algorithm that merged closely related sequences to remove PCR and sequencing errors. V, D and J gene segments were assigned by aligning CDR3 sequences to IMGT reference sequences. For a sequence to be retained, at least a six-nucleotide match to both a V gene segment and a J gene segment was required. Rearrangements were called productive when the CDR3 lacked stop codons and stayed in frame with V and J; all others were non-productive. Following IMGT convention, CDR3 was defined as the stretch from the second conserved V-encoded cysteine up to the conserved J-encoded phenylalanine. In an earlier analysis of around 570 of the donors, sequences lacking an unambiguous match to a single V gene segment were excluded. In an earlier analysis of 500 to 750 of the donors, V segments were called functional above 56.7% productive rearrangements and were called segregating when the between-donor standard deviation exceeded 5%. A statistical classification framework was developed to diagnose cytomegalovirus status using the catalog of TCR beta chain sequences. In a later analysis, TCR nucleotide sequences were compared against IMGT/GENE-DB human TR gene sequences so that V and J genes could be assigned. A later analysis assigned CDR3 sequences and most-parsimonious VDJ recombination scenarios with the TCRdist pipeline. In a later analysis, each TCR beta chain was defined by its CDR3 amino acid sequence together with its V-gene family, and reads without a unique V-gene family were excluded. A later analysis removed 450 to 600 highly shared, low-generation-probability nucleotide sequences to deal with suspected cross-contamination and a sequencing artifact. In a later analysis, a clonal expansion index was calculated for each public chain from normalized within-repertoire ranks of inferred template counts. In a later analysis, generation probabilities were computed using a VDJ recombination model fitted to out-of-frame rearrangements, and the results were checked against IGoR. A later analysis scored TCR-TCR, TCR-HLA and TCR-CMV co-occurrence with hypergeometric tests, applying a repertoire-size bias correction to TCR pairs. To estimate false discovery rates, a later analysis permuted the HLA or CMV assignments 20 times. In a later analysis, co-occurring TCRs were grouped using DBSCAN, and TCRdist sequence similarity was added for clustering within HLA-allele-positive subsets. Co-occurrence clustering excluded repertoires with fewer than 30,000 or more than 120,000 public chains, plus five with anomalous nucleotide sharing. Drawn from immuneACCESS, this table holds only the in-frame rearrangements with V and J called that TCRdb kept. Clones are partly lost; checked studies trace under half to an unresolved V gene and leave the rest unexplained. From that table come the V and J calls and clone size; the DNA was used to work out D and trimming. The sample has 150,000 to 200,000 clones on record, roughly 72% of them singletons. About 7% of the sample goes to the ten largest clones.

This TCR was sampled from a middle-aged man in good health and CMV-seropositive. Recombination linked TRBV11-2 to TRBJ1-1; the D segment cannot be called with confidence. The sample was PBMCs. The DNA sequence reads TGTGCCAGCAGCTTAAGTTCGGGTCGCGGGGCTTTCTTT. This sequence encodes CASSLSSGRGAFF.